A selection of T cell receptor beta chains follows, all from one sample in a study of immune characterization of retroperitoneal liposarcoma. TCRdb redid the calling of the PCR reads with MiXCR, one entry per CDR3 protein. The repertoire includes about 11,000 distinct CDR3 sequences, roughly 20% of them detected once, and around 10% sits in the top ten. The specimen was blood. These receptors were taken from a female donor with retroperitoneal liposarcoma. Both conserved end residues are trimmed from each CDR3.

V	J	length	CDR3
TRBV27	TRBJ2-3	9	ASSFLDTQY
TRBV7-2	TRBJ2-3	12	ASSFGGSTDTQY
TRBV5-1	TRBJ2-3	14	ASSLVQYSSTDTQY
TRBV12-3/TRBV12-4	TRBJ1-2	11	ASSLGQDYGYT
TRBV12-3/TRBV12-4	TRBJ2-7	19	ASSLSPGLAGVRFQSYEQY
TRBV11-2	TRBJ2-3	15	ASSHQDLAESTDTQY
TRBV2	TRBJ2-3	13	ASRDLSGRGDTQY
TRBV12-3/TRBV12-4	TRBJ1-2	11	ASTFGHPDGYT
TRBV11-1	TRBJ2-1	13	ASTPLAGEGNEQF
TRBV25-1	TRBJ2-5	11	ASGAGGSETQY
TRBV7-8	TRBJ2-1	15	ASSSLGGVGRRNEQF
TRBV6-1	TRBJ2-1	10	ASRGQDNEQF
TRBV12-3/TRBV12-4	-	12	ASSSRTGGNEQF
TRBV6-1	TRBJ1-3	13	ASSEGGSSGNTIY
TRBV6-4	TRBJ1-1	14	ASSDLRDAGNTEAF
TRBV6-5	TRBJ1-4	11	ASSSLVNEKLF
TRBV9	TRBJ2-5	11	ASSATGQETQY
TRBV24-1	TRBJ2-1	13	ATSDLDRGLNEQF
TRBV20-1	TRBJ2-3	12	SAPPGTKGNTQY
TRBV20-1	TRBJ2-1	8	SAVQETQF
TRBV6-1	TRBJ2-1	15	ASSELDGPGGRNEQF
TRBV11-2	TRBJ2-3	13	ASSQGGRQQDTQY
TRBV11-3	TRBJ2-1	15	ASRLVSGSISYNEQF
TRBV6-1	TRBJ1-4	13	ASSGEGPVGEKLF
TRBV7-2	-	13	ASSRDRGVWYEQY
TRBV27	TRBJ1-4	12	ASSRTLLAEKLF
TRBV5-1	TRBJ1-1	14	ASSPNPDASRTEAF
TRBV27	TRBJ2-5	12	ASRRGRVVETQY
TRBV11-3	TRBJ2-7	11	ASSSPGAYEQY
TRBV7-4	TRBJ2-5	16	ASSLVRTSGKNQETQY
TRBV6-1	TRBJ2-2	13	ASSGLAGDTGELF
TRBV6-1	TRBJ2-7	12	ASSQGYRVYEQY
TRBV6-1	TRBJ2-6	14	ASSVGARAGANVLT
TRBV11-2	-	13	ASSFSGDGSYEQY
TRBV7-2	TRBJ2-1	13	ASSLRTSQGNEQF
TRBV14	TRBJ2-7	11	ASSQLRSYEQY
TRBV11-3	TRBJ1-3	16	ASSLAAGAGTSGNTIY
TRBV7-7	TRBJ2-3	11	ASSLDLTDTQY